This TCR beta chain was obtained from a study of blood T cell repertoires in COVID-19. Overall study context: Sample material is recorded as cDNA or gDNA derived from T cells, B-cell-depleted T cells, or PBMCs.

The repertoire was sequenced with immunoSEQ multiplex PCR; TCRdb's copy has only in-frame clones and lacks some. The top ten clones hold roughly 4.6% of a sample with 250,000 to 300,000 clones, approximately 85% of them seen once. V lost 5 bases and J lost 0, with 11 bases in between. CDR1 and CDR2 from the germline V gene are LGHNT and FRNRAP. There are 15 residues in the CDR3. J is TRBJ1-5 and V is TRBV12-5, with unresolved D. Specimen: peripheral blood. The source of this sequence is a man in his forties or fifties with active or convalescent COVID-19. For the CDR3, the DNA is TGTGCTAGTGGTCATGGGGAGGATAGCAATCAGCCCCAGCATTTT. Its protein is CASGHGEDSNQPQHF.